Sequencing of this T cell receptor (beta chain) was carried out in a study of radiotherapy plus CTLA-4 blockade in lung cancer. Study overall: Among patients, more than 15% showed objective responses, and approximately 30% had disease control.

The V segment lost 4 bases and the J segment 0 bases; nucleotides outside the gene matches: 6. The length of the CDR3 is 15 residues. Germline V CDR1 and CDR2: KGHSH, LQKENI. Using immunoSEQ multiplex PCR, the repertoire was profiled, and TCRdb retains in-frame clones only, with some absent. Of about 46,000 clones in the sample, around 75% were seen once. This receptor was identified in a human donor with non-small cell lung cancer who had a complete response to radiotherapy plus ipilimumab. The specimen was peripheral blood, collected from a patient treated with radiotherapy plus ipilimumab. The chain combines TRBV18 with TRBJ2-7; TRBD1 matches at 7 bases. CDR3 DNA: TGTGCCAGCTCACTGGAGACAGGGTCCTCCTACGAGCAGTACTTC. This codes for CASSLETGSSYEQYF.